Listed below are T cell receptor beta chains from one sample, sequenced in a study of PD-L1 blockade in urothelial cancer. Assay used: immunoSEQ multiplex PCR; TCRdb lists only in-frame clones, some missing. The profile shows 50,000 or so clones, around 87% of them singletons. Specimen: PBMCs, collected around atezolizumab (anti-PD-L1) treatment. The receptors derive from a man aged 60 to 69 with urothelial cancer. Each CDR3 is given with its conserved first and last residue. The D gene is left open where the match is weak. Rows may omit the clone size; those that give it use once, few, many or a size class.

V gene,clone size,J gene,D gene,CDR3 DNA,CDR3 protein
TRBV9,.,TRBJ2-7,.,TGTGCCAGCAGCGGGGAGGGGGGTCCGACCTACGAGCAGTACTTC,CASSGEGGPTYEQYF
TRBV29-1,.,TRBJ2-7,.,TGCAGCGTTGAAGGTGGCACTACCTACGAGCAGTACTTC,CSVEGGTTYEQYF
TRBV7-3,.,TRBJ2-5,.,TGTGCCAGCAGCGTAATGGGCACCCCTGAAGAGACCCAGTACTTC,CASSVMGTPEETQYF
TRBV7-9,few,TRBJ2-2,TRBD2,TGTGCCAGCAGCCCGGCGGGAGGACGCCGGACCGGGGAGCTGTTTTTT,CASSPAGGRRTGELFF
TRBV18,.,TRBJ2-1,.,TGTGCCAGCTCACCACCGTACGAGCGCCCGAGCTCCTACAATGAGCAGTTCTTC,CASSPPYERPSSYNEQFF
TRBV6-6,few,TRBJ1-5,TRBD1,TGTGCCAGCAGCCGAGACAGGGACCGGCCCCAGCATTTT,CASSRDRDRPQHF
TRBV7-2,.,TRBJ1-1,TRBD1,TGTGCCAGCAGCCAATCACAGGGGGCGCGCACTGAAGCTTTCTTT,CASSQSQGARTEAFF
TRBV12-5,.,TRBJ2-7,TRBD1,TGTGCTAGTGGTTTGTCGACCCTGGCCGGGACAGGGCGACACGAGCAGTACTTC,CASGLSTLAGTGRHEQYF
TRBV21-1,.,TRBJ2-3,.,TGTGCCAGCAGCCAATCGACAGGCTTCTCGGTAGATACGCAGTATTTT,CASSQSTGFSVDTQYF
TRBV6-5,once,TRBJ2-7,.,TGTGCCAGCAGTTCCGGAGCTACAAACGAGCAGTACTTC,CASSSGATNEQYF
TRBV30,.,TRBJ1-2,TRBD1,TGTGCCTGGAGTGAATTTGGGGGACAGGGGGCACTGGGCTACACCTTC,CAWSEFGGQGALGYTF
TRBV7-2,.,TRBJ1-4,.,TGTGCCAGCAGCTTAGAGTTGGGCGCAACTAATGAAAAACTGTTTTTT,CASSLELGATNEKLFF
TRBV19,.,TRBJ1-5,TRBD1,TGTGCCACCTCTCGGACAGGCTACAATCAGCCCCAGCATTTT,CATSRTGYNQPQHF
TRBV28,.,TRBJ2-7,TRBD1,TGTGCCAGCAGCGACAGGGGATACGAGCAGTACTTC,CASSDRGYEQYF
TRBV29-1,.,TRBJ1-2,TRBD1,TGCAGCGTCGGCTACGGGACAGGCTATGGCTACACCTTC,CSVGYGTGYGYTF
TRBV19,once,TRBJ2-7,TRBD2,TGTGCCAGTAGTATTACTAGCGGGAGTTACGAGCAGTACTTC,CASSITSGSYEQYF
TRBV7-9,.,TRBJ2-7,.,TGTGCCAGCAGCTCCCCCTCTCGGGCAGGGGGGAGAGCCTACGAGCAGTACTTC,CASSSPSRAGGRAYEQYF
TRBV18,.,TRBJ1-1,TRBD1,TGTGCCAGCTCCCCCGGTAGGGGGCTGGCTTTCTTT,CASSPGRGLAFF
TRBV16,.,TRBJ1-2,.,TGTGCCAGCAGCCCTGGACTGCTACTGGCATATGGCTACACCTTC,CASSPGLLLAYGYTF
TRBV19,few,TRBJ1-4,.,TGTGCCAGTAGTATAGATCGAACTTCCAAACTGTTTTTT,CASSIDRTSKLFF
TRBV29-1,.,TRBJ1-1,TRBD1,TGCAGCGCCTCGACAGGGATGAACACTGAAGCTTTCTTT,CSASTGMNTEAFF
TRBV5-1,.,TRBJ2-7,.,TGCGCCAGCAGCCCGGCGGCAGGGCATTACTCCTACGAGCAGTACTTC,CASSPAAGHYSYEQYF
TRBV2,.,TRBJ1-1,.,TGTGCCAGCAGGGGGAGTGAGTTGTTCACTGAAGCTTTCTTT,CASRGSELFTEAFF
TRBV27,.,TRBJ2-7,.,TGTGCCAGCAGTTTAGGGACATACTACGAGCAGTACTTC,CASSLGTYYEQYF
TRBV18,.,TRBJ2-7,TRBD1,TGTGCCAGCTCACCTGCGGTTGCAGGGGGAGTCGAGCAGTACTTC,CASSPAVAGGVEQYF
TRBV10-3,.,TRBJ1-4,.,TGTGCCATCAGTGGAGGGGAAAAACTGTTTTTT,CAISGGEKLFF
TRBV28,.,TRBJ1-1,.,TGTGCCAGCAGTCCCAGGGTCGAAGCTTTCTTT,CASSPRVEAFF
TRBV4-1,.,TRBJ1-5,.,TGCGCCAGCAGCCAAGCGGGGGGTAAGGGCGTAGGGCTTCAGCCCCAGCATTTT,CASSQAGGKGVGLQPQHF
TRBV5-1,.,TRBJ2-1,TRBD2,TGCGCCAGCGGTGTGAGACTAGCATATTACAATGAGCAGTTCTTC,CASGVRLAYYNEQFF
TRBV7-2,.,TRBJ1-1,TRBD1,TGTGCCAGCAGCTTTACAGGGGACCCTGAAGCTTTCTTT,CASSFTGDPEAFF
TRBV7-3,once,TRBJ1-6,.,TGTGCCAGCAGCTTAAATGCAGGGAATAATTCACCCCTCCACTTT,CASSLNAGNNSPLHF
TRBV12-5,once,TRBJ1-6,.,TGTGCTAGTGGTTTAAGATCAGGGGTTAATTCACCCCTCCACTTT,CASGLRSGVNSPLHF
TRBV6-6,few,TRBJ2-7,.,TGTGCCAGCAGTCCAGGGGTTTACGAGCAGTACTTC,CASSPGVYEQYF
TRBV12-5,.,TRBJ2-2,.,TGTGCTAGTGGTTTGCCAGAAGTCCCCACCGGGGAGCTGTTTTTT,CASGLPEVPTGELFF
TRBV23-1,.,TRBJ1-3,.,TGCGCCCGCCCCGATAGATCTGGAAACACCATATATTTT,CARPDRSGNTIYF
TRBV5-1,.,TRBJ1-2,TRBD1,TGCGCCAGCAGCTTGTCAGGGGGAGCCTTACCTAACTATGGCTACACCTTC,CASSLSGGALPNYGYTF
TRBV7-3,.,TRBJ2-2,.,TGTGCCAGCAGCCCACAAAACACCGGGGAGCTGTTTTTT,CASSPQNTGELFF
TRBV6-5,.,TRBJ1-2,TRBD1,TGTGCCAGCAGTCAGACAGGGGCGGACTATGGCTACACCTTC,CASSQTGADYGYTF
TRBV7-9,.,TRBJ2-7,TRBD2,TGTGCCAGCAGCTTAGGAGCTCCTAGCGGGAGCGACGAGCAGTACTTC,CASSLGAPSGSDEQYF
TRBV6-1,.,TRBJ1-4,.,TGTGCCAGCAGAGCGGCGATAAATGAAAAACTGTTTTTT,CASRAAINEKLFF
TRBV11-3,.,TRBJ1-2,.,TGTGCCAGCAGCCCCCGAGGAGGGCACTATGGCTACACCTTC,CASSPRGGHYGYTF
TRBV7-3,few,TRBJ1-1,.,TGTGCCAGCAGCTTAGGACAGAACACTGAAGCTTTCTTT,CASSLGQNTEAFF
TRBV5-1,.,TRBJ2-7,TRBD2,TGCGCCAGCAGCCCGGCTAGCGGGGGTCTCTACGAGCAGTACTTC,CASSPASGGLYEQYF
TRBV19,.,TRBJ2-7,.,TGTGCCAGTAGTCTCAAAGGGGACAACTACGAGCAGTACTTC,CASSLKGDNYEQYF
TRBV4-1,.,TRBJ2-7,.,TGCGCCAGCAGCCAAGTTCTCGAGTACGAGCAGTACTTC,CASSQVLEYEQYF
TRBV2,.,TRBJ1-5,.,TGTGCCAGCAGTGAATCGACCCGGGGCAATCAGCCCCAGCATTTT,CASSESTRGNQPQHF
TRBV5-1,.,TRBJ2-3,TRBD2,TGCGCCAGCAGCCTCGGACTAGTCACAGATACGCAGTATTTT,CASSLGLVTDTQYF
TRBV5-1,.,TRBJ1-1,TRBD1,TGCGCCAGCAGCTCGGGACAGGGGGCAGGGGCTTTCTTT,CASSSGQGAGAFF
TRBV29-1,.,TRBJ2-1,.,TGCAGCGTTGAAGGAGGAGGGTTCAATGAGCAGTTCTTC,CSVEGGGFNEQFF
TRBV5-1,.,TRBJ2-7,.,TGCGCCAGCAGCTTGGTGGGCGGGACCGCCTACGAGCAGTACTTC,CASSLVGGTAYEQYF
TRBV28,.,TRBJ2-7,.,TGTGCCAGCAGTTTTGGGGACACTTCCAAGCAGTACTTC,CASSFGDTSKQYF
TRBV28,.,TRBJ1-1,.,TGTGCCAGCAGAATCAGGGGACTGAACACTGAAGCTTTCTTT,CASRIRGLNTEAFF
TRBV11-3,few,TRBJ2-7,.,TGTGCCAGCAGCTTACAGGGGACACAGTACGAGCAGTACTTC,CASSLQGTQYEQYF
TRBV5-1,.,TRBJ2-7,.,TGCGCCAGCAGCTTCGTAGCGGACGGATCCTACGAGCAGTACTTC,CASSFVADGSYEQYF
TRBV5-8,.,TRBJ1-5,TRBD1,TGTGCCAGCTGCCACCGCGGAACAGGGGGAAACAATCAGCCCCAGCATTTT,CASCHRGTGGNNQPQHF